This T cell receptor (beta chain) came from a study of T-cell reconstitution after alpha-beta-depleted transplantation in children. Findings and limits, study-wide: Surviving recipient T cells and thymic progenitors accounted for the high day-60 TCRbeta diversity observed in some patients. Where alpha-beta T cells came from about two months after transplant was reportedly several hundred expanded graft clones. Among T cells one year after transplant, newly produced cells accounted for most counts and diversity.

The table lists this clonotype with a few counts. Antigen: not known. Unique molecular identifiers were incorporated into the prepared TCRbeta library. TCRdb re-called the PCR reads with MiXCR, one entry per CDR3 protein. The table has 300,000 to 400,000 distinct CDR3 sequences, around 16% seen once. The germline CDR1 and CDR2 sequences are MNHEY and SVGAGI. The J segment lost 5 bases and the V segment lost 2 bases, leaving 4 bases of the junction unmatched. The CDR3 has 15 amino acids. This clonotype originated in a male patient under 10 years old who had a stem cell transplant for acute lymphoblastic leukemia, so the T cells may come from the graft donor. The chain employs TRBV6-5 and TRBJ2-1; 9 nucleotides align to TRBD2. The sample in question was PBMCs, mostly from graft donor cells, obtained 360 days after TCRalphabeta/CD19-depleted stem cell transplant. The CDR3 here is CASSYLASGDNEQFF. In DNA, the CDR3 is TGTGCCAGCAGTTACCTGGCTAGCGGGGACAATGAGCAGTTCTTC.